This TCR beta chain comes out of a study of cytomegalovirus exposure and HLA in healthy donors. This CDR3 is built from 15 residues. Germline lookup yields CDR1 SGHKS and CDR2 YYEKEE (reference sequence). Trimming stripped 0 bases from V and 1 base from J, with 11 bases between. Concerning this clone: Antigen specificity is unknown.

The study ran its PCR with 60 Vbeta and 13 Jbeta primers. The protocol was immunoSEQ multiplex PCR, while the TCRdb copy is restricted to in-frame clones and leaves out a portion. The sample has about 100,000 clones; around 74% are singletons. Study-level findings and limits: Some 16,000 TCR beta sequences were associated with HLA alleles at 0.05 false discovery rate in a later analysis. TCR beta V- and J-gene trimming, according to a later analysis, was linked to a missense DCLRE1C variant.

This TCR derives from a man between 40 and 49 years old in good health and CMV-seropositive. V and J are TRBV5-5 and TRBJ2-7; possibly TRBD2 for D (6 bases). The sequencing input was PBMCs. The CDR3 region is CASSLEGGMSYEQYF. CDR3 sequence (DNA): TGTGCCAGCAGCTTGGAGGGAGGCATGTCCTACGAGCAGTACTTC. The entire variable domain, with the rest obtained from reference TRBV5-5 and TRBJ2-7, is as follows: DAGVTQSPTHLIKTRGQQVTLRCSPISGHKSVSWYQQVLGQGPQFIFQYYEKEERGRGNFPDRFSARQFPNYSSELNVNALLLGDSALYLCASSLEGGMSYEQYFGPGTRLTVT.